This passage covers 28 T cell receptor beta chains from one sample sequenced in a study of beta chain features in type 1 diabetes. Expressed TCRB transcripts were sequenced because the isolated RNA had all been reverse transcribed beforehand. Some clones are missing from TCRdb's copy, which holds only in-frame ones; the method was immunoSEQ multiplex PCR. The table lists 680,000 or so clones, around 15% of them singletons. The sample was naive CD4+ T cells from blood. The receptor set was obtained from a man aged 18 to 30 in good health.

This clone has a handful of counts. This chain uses TRBV5-6 with TRBJ2-7; TRBD2 matches at 9 bases. CDR3 length equals 16 residues. V lost 4 bases, J lost 1 base, and 9 bases stayed unmatched. CDR1 is SGHDT and CDR2 is YYEEEE in the germline V gene. The CDR3: CASSKLLAGNSYEQYF. DNA of the CDR3: TGTGCCAGCAGCAAGCTTCTAGCGGGGAATTCCTACGAGCAGTACTTC. The whole variable domain, remainder taken from reference TRBV5-6 and TRBJ2-7, is DAGVTQSPTHLIKTRGQQVTLRCSPKSGHDTVSWYQQALGQGPQFIFQYYEEEERQRGNFPDRFSGHQFPNYSSELNVNALLLGDSALYLCASSKLLAGNSYEQYFGPGTRLTVT.

This clone was recorded a few times. The chain recombines TRBV5-1 with TRBJ1-1; D might be TRBD1 (6 bases). V was clipped by 0 bases and J by 6 bases, with 12 bases between them. Per germline, CDR1 SGHRS and CDR2 YFSETQ. The CDR3 is 14 residues long. CDR3 bases: TGCGCCAGCAGCTTGGTCCCAGGGGCACCTGAAGCTTTCTTT. Amino acid sequence: CASSLVPGAPEAFF.

V is TRBV29-1 and J is TRBJ1-1, with D maybe TRBD1 (6 bases). In germline, CDR1 is SQVTM, CDR2 ANQGSEA. The CDR3 has 11 amino acids. Trimming took 7 bases from V and 6 from J, leaving 12 bases between them. CDR3 nucleotides: TGCAGCGGTGGACAGTACTCTGAAGCTTTCTTT. Protein sequence: CSGGQYSEAFF.

J is TRBJ1-2 and V is TRBV7-2; D not certain. V gave up 3 bases and J gave up 6 bases, with 8 bases separating them. The CDR3 consists of 12 residues. CDR1 and CDR2 from the germline V gene are SGHTA and FQGNSA. CDR3 amino acids: CASSFLGNGYTF. In DNA, the CDR3 is TGTGCCAGCAGCTTCCTAGGAAATGGCTACACCTTC.

The chain is built from TRBV5-4 and TRBJ2-7, with D perhaps matching TRBD1 or TRBD2 (6 bases each). Trimming pared 4 bases from V and 5 bases from J, leaving 22 bases between. The CDR3 contains 16 residues. CDR1 is SGHNT and CDR2 is YYREEE in the germline V gene (reference sequence). This chain's CDR3 is CASSPGERKGGHEQYF. The CDR3 DNA is TGTGCCAGCAGCCCGGGAGAAAGAAAGGGGGGCCACGAGCAGTACTTC.

V gene TRBV25-1 combines with J gene TRBJ1-1; no firm D call. Germline values: CDR1 MGHDK, CDR2 SYGVNS. Trimming removed 6 bases at V and 1 base at J, with 9 bases between. This CDR3 comprises 13 residues. The CDR3 DNA sequence: TGTGCCAGCAGAACCCAGCGGAACACTGAAGCTTTCTTT. The encoded protein is CASRTQRNTEAFF.

A single count supports this clone. The chain is built from TRBV7-9 and TRBJ1-2; 8 bases match TRBD1. Germline CDR1 and CDR2: SEHNR and FQNEAQ (reference sequence). The V and J ends lost 1 base and 8 bases, in that order; junction bases with no gene match: 6. The CDR3 is made up of 14 amino acids. The CDR3 reads CASSLGGQAGGYTF. DNA of the CDR3: TGTGCCAGCAGCTTAGGGGGACAGGCGGGAGGCTACACCTTC.

This clone was detected ten times or more. V gene TRBV4-1 combines with J gene TRBJ2-4; D gene uncertain. The CDR3 runs to 14 residues. V dropped 4 bases and J dropped 7 bases, with 14 bases sitting between them. The germline V gene encodes CDR1 MGHRA and CDR2 YSYEKL. For the CDR3, the DNA is TGCGCCAGCAGCCGGATACGCATGGGGAACATTCAGTACTTC. Its protein product is CASSRIRMGNIQYF.

V gene TRBV6-5 combines with J gene TRBJ2-5, with TRBD1 as a possible D gene (6 bases). CDR1 MNHEY and CDR2 SVGAGI come from the germline V gene. This CDR3 has 14 amino acids. V lost 5 bases, J lost 4 bases, and 14 bases lay in between. The CDR3 reads CASSGRTAIETQYF. The CDR3 DNA sequence: TGTGCCAGCAGTGGGCGGACAGCTATAGAGACCCAGTACTTC.

The chain couples TRBV7-9 to TRBJ2-3, with no clear D. Germline CDR1 is SEHNR and CDR2 is FQNEAQ (reference sequence). This CDR3 spans 14 amino acids. V was pared by 5 bases and J by 9 bases, with 18 bases between. The CDR3 region is CASSRYTGTGTQYF. In nucleotides, the CDR3 is TGTGCCAGCAGCCGGTATACGGGTACTGGGACGCAGTATTTT.

The chain recombines TRBV9 with TRBJ2-1, with a weak D call TRBD2 (5 bases). This CDR3 spans 12 amino acids. Germline values: CDR1 SGDLS, CDR2 YYNGEE. V lost 0 bases and J lost 12, with 10 bases in between. The CDR3 DNA reads as TGTGCCAGCAGCGTAGAACCCGGGGTGCAGTTCTTC. This encodes CASSVEPGVQFF.

The chain uses TRBV15 and TRBJ2-7, with D perhaps TRBD1 (5 bases). V lost 3 bases to trimming and J lost 7 bases, with 10 bases between them. CDR3 length: 12 residues. Per the germline V gene, CDR1 is LNHNV and CDR2 is YYDKDF (reference sequence). CDR3 coding DNA: TGTGCCACCAGCAGCAGGGTGGGGGAGCAGTACTTC. Protein: CATSSRVGEQYF.

The sample holds a few counts of this clone. V and J are TRBV18 and TRBJ1-2; no reliable D call. The germline gives CDR1 KGHSH, CDR2 LQKENI. The CDR3 extends over 14 amino acids. V lost 3 bases, J lost 2 bases, and 10 bases lay in between. The CDR3 spells CASSPNVPNYGYTF. The CDR3 DNA sequence: TGTGCCAGCTCACCTAACGTCCCCAACTATGGCTACACCTTC.

In this sample, this clone turned up a few times. V gene TRBV29-1 combines with J gene TRBJ1-1, with D tentatively TRBD1 (6 bases). The CDR3 has 12 residues. V was cut by 7 bases and J by 11 bases, with 20 bases left in between. Looked up from germline, CDR1 is SQVTM and CDR2 is ANQGSEA. DNA of the CDR3: TGCAGCGCCCCCGGGGAGGGGGTGGGGGCTTTCTTT. It specifies CSAPGEGVGAFF.

As concerns this clone: Relative to the germline gene, one junction end is altered; a read error may explain this. This sequence joins TRBV12-5 and TRBJ1-5; D unresolved. Germline-derived CDR1 and CDR2 are LGHNT and FRNRAP. The CDR3 is 14 residues long. CDR3 residues: CASALEGGSQPQHF. The DNA of the CDR3 is TGTGCTAGTGCTTTGGAGGGTGGGAGCCAGCCCCAGCATTTT.

The V gene is TRBV5-4, the J gene TRBJ1-1, with D hard to call. CDR1 is SGHNT, CDR2 YYREEE, per germline (reference sequence). CDR3 length equals 14 residues. The germline V and J ends were trimmed by 5 bases and 1 base, with 12 bases remaining between them. The CDR3 region is CASRPYNKNTEAFF. CDR3 bases: TGTGCCAGCAGACCATACAATAAGAACACTGAAGCTTTCTTT.

With regard to this clone: A junction boundary mismatches the germline segment, possibly from a read error. The chain couples TRBV28 to TRBJ2-3; D remains ambiguous. CDR3 length: 10 residues. Germline lookup yields CDR1 MDHEN and CDR2 SYDVKM. The CDR3 is CVSSGDTQYF. CDR3 bases: TGTGTCAGCTCGGGAGATACGCAGTATTTT.

The sample holds a few counts of this clone. The J gene is TRBJ2-1, the V gene TRBV11-3; tentative D call: TRBD2 (6 bases). V lost 11 bases to trimming and J lost 5 bases, with 28 bases between them. The CDR3 is 17 amino acids. Germline V gene data show CDR1 as SGHNT and CDR2 as YENEEA. Written as DNA, the CDR3 is TGTGCCGTAGGGTCCGGGACTCACACCGGCCCTAACAATGAGCAGTTCTTC. Encoded protein: CAVGSGTHTGPNNEQFF.

The chain recombines TRBV7-3 with TRBJ2-5; 7 bases are shared with TRBD2. The CDR3 totals 14 residues. V dropped 5 bases and J dropped 2; count of bases not matched to a gene: 5. The germline V gene encodes CDR1 SGHTA and CDR2 FQGTGA. CDR3 loop: CASSQPGLQETQYF. For the CDR3, the DNA is TGTGCCAGCAGCCAGCCGGGACTACAAGAGACCCAGTACTTC.

This clone was counted a few times. This chain uses TRBV7-3 with TRBJ2-7, with 10 positions matching TRBD2. CDR1 is SGHTA and CDR2 is FQGTGA in the germline V gene. The CDR3 totals 15 residues. V dropped 5 bases and J dropped 0; count of bases not matched to a gene: 4. The CDR3 here is CASSQSSGSSYEQYF. The CDR3 DNA follows: TGTGCCAGCAGCCAATCTAGCGGGAGCTCCTACGAGCAGTACTTC. Supplemented by reference TRBV7-3 and TRBJ2-7, the full variable domain reads GAGVSQTPSNKVTEKGKYVELRCDPISGHTALYWYRQSLGQGPEFLIYFQGTGAADDSGLPNDRFFAVRPEGSVSTLKIQRTERGDSAVYLCASSQSSGSSYEQYFGPGTRLTVT.

This clone was observed a few times. The chain employs TRBV9 and TRBJ2-1, with 8 bases fitting TRBD1. Germline trimming cut 3 bases from V and 9 bases from J; bases unmatched to any gene: 11. Looked up from germline, CDR1 is SGDLS and CDR2 is YYNGEE. The CDR3 runs 15 residues. The CDR3 region is CASSGGGQGASEQFF. The CDR3 DNA reads as TGTGCCAGCAGCGGTGGAGGGCAGGGGGCGAGTGAGCAGTTCTTC. The full variable domain, rest sourced from reference TRBV9 and TRBJ2-1, is DSGVTQTPKHLITATGQRVTLRCSPRSGDLSVYWYQQSLDQGLQFLIQYYNGEERAKGNILERFSAQQFPDLHSELNLSSLELGDSALYFCASSGGGQGASEQFFGPGTRLTVL.

The sample holds a few counts of this clone. Other nucleotide sequences in the sample specify the same CDR3. The chain carries TRBV7-9 and TRBJ2-1, with 7 bases fitting TRBD2. The CDR3 is 14 residues long. Germline CDR1 is SEHNR and CDR2 is FQNEAQ (reference sequence). With 2 bases clipped from V and 2 bases from J, the junction kept 0 bases outside the gene matches. In DNA, the CDR3 is TGTGCCAGCAGCTTAAGCGGGGCCTACAATGAGCAGTTCTTC. It codes for CASSLSGAYNEQFF.

The gene calls are TRBV7-9 and TRBJ2-3; 7 nucleotides agree with TRBD2. CDR1 is SEHNR and CDR2 is FQNEAQ in the germline V gene (reference sequence). This CDR3 spans 15 amino acids. The J segment lost 4 bases and the V segment lost 5 bases, leaving 9 bases of the junction unmatched. CDR3 bases: TGTGCCAGCAGCCCAGTGGAGGGGAGGGCAGATACGCAGTATTTT. This sequence encodes CASSPVEGRADTQYF. The entire variable domain, with the rest obtained from reference TRBV7-9 and TRBJ2-3, is as follows: DTGVSQNPRHKITKRGQNVTFRCDPISEHNRLYWYRQTLGQGPEFLTYFQNEAQLEKSRLLSDRFSAERPKGSFSTLEIQRTEQGDSAMYLCASSPVEGRADTQYFGPGTRLTVL.

Only a few counts were recorded for this clone. CDR3 sequence: CASRDRARTDTQYF. CDR3 in DNA: TGTGCCTCTCGGGACAGGGCCCGCACAGATACGCAGTATTTT. This chain uses TRBV2 with TRBJ2-3; 9 nucleotides match TRBD1. This CDR3 has 14 amino acids. After removal of 11 bases from V and 1 base from J, the junction contained 7 bases not matched to a gene. Germline V gene lookup returns CDR1 SNHLY and CDR2 FYNNEI. Variable domain in full (rest from reference TRBV2 and TRBJ2-3): EPEVTQTPSHQVTQMGQEVILRCVPISNHLYFYWYRQILGQKVEFLVSFYNNEISEKSEIFDDQFSVERPDGSNFTLKIRSTKLEDSAMYFCASRDRARTDTQYFGPGTRLTVL.

The chain is built from TRBV5-1 and TRBJ2-1, with D unclear. The ends were cut back, 0 bases at V and 1 base at J, with 8 bases in the middle. Germline V lookup: CDR1 SGHRS, CDR2 YFSETQ. The CDR3 contains 15 residues. The CDR3 DNA sequence: TGCGCCAGCAGCTTGGATACTAATTCCTACAATGAGCAGTTCTTC. Encoded protein: CASSLDTNSYNEQFF. The variable domain in full, completed from reference TRBV5-1 and TRBJ2-1, reads KAGVTQTPRYLIKTRGQQVTLSCSPISGHRSVSWYQQTPGQGLQFLFEYFSETQRNKGNFPGRFSGRQFSNSRSEMNVSTLELGDSALYLCASSLDTNSYNEQFFGPGTRLTVL.

This clone was detected a few times. Here the CDR3 reads CASSSQGLALNYEQYF. The CDR3 coding sequence is TGCGCCAGCAGCTCGCAAGGACTAGCGCTAAACTACGAGCAGTACTTC. The J gene is TRBJ2-7, the V gene TRBV5-1; 9 bases map to TRBD2. The ends lost 3 bases at V and 3 bases at J; junction bases unmatched: 10. Per the germline V gene, CDR1 is SGHRS and CDR2 is YFSETQ. This CDR3 comprises 16 residues.

This clone was counted between two and nine times. The chain has TRBV25-1 and TRBJ1-2; perhaps TRBD1 as D (6 bases). The V gene lost 1 base and the J gene lost 4 bases, with 13 bases spanning the gap. Germline assignment: CDR1 MGHDK and CDR2 SYGVNS. The CDR3 spans 15 residues. CDR3 DNA sequence: TGTGCCAGCAGTGAATCCGCCAGGGGCGGCTATGGCTACACCTTC. Amino acids: CASSESARGGYGYTF.

This clone came up a few times. The CDR3 nucleotides read TGTGCCAGCAGCCTCGGACAGGGACCTTATGGCTACACCTTC. The encoded protein is CASSLGQGPYGYTF. The chain is built from TRBV7-3 and TRBJ1-2; 8 nucleotides agree with TRBD1. This CDR3 is 14 amino acids long. Trimming at V came to 5 bases and at J to 5 bases, leaving 7 bases not matched to a gene. The germline gives CDR1 SGHTA, CDR2 FQGTGA.